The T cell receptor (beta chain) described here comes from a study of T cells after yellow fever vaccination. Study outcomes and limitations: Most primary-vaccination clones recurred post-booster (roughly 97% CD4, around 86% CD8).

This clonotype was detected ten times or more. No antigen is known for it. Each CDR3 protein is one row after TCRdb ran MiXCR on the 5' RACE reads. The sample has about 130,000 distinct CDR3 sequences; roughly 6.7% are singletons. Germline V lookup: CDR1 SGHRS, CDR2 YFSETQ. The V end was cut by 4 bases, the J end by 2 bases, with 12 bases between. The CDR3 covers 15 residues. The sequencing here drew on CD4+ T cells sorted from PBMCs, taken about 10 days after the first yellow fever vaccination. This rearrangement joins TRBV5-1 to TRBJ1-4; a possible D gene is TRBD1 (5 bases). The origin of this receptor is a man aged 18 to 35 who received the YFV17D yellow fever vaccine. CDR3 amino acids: CASSPGPSTNEKLFF. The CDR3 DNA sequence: TGCGCCAGCAGCCCGGGACCTTCGACTAATGAAAAACTGTTTTTT.